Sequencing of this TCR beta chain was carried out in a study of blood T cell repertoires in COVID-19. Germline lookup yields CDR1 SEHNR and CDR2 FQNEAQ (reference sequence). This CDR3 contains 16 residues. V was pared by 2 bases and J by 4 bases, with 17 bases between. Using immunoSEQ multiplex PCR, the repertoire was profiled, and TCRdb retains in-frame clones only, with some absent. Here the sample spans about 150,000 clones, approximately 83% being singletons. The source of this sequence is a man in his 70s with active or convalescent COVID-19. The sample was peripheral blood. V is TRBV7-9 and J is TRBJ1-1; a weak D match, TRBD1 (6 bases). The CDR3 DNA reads TGTGCCAGCAGCTTACAGACCACAGGGTGGGGCACTGAAGCTTTCTTT. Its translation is CASSLQTTGWGTEAFF.